This entry describes one T cell receptor beta chain. Sequencing used immunoSEQ multiplex PCR; TCRdb keeps in-frame clones, though not all of them. The sample holds 150,000 to 200,000 clones, about 91% seen once. Germline V CDR1 and CDR2: SGHTA, FQGNSA. V lost 4 bases, J lost 5 bases, and 6 bases stayed unmatched. The CDR3 runs to 14 residues. This sample is part of a study of control samples from healthy donors and cancer patients. Sequences were obtained from blood. The gene calls are TRBV7-2 and TRBJ2-7; 9 bases match TRBD2. This sequence originates from a woman in her twenties or thirties in good health. For the CDR3, the DNA is TGTGCCAGCAGCTATAAGCGGGAGGTTCACGAGCAGTACTTC. Translating gives CASSYKREVHEQYF.